The clone carrying this TCR beta chain occurred a few times. Its specificity is unknown. This specimen comes from a study of T cell repertoires in cytomegalovirus infection. TCRdb independently ran MiXCR on the reads; one entry per CDR3 protein. The sample has around 900,000 distinct CDR3 sequences, less than 40% seen once. Germline CDR1 reads SGHTS; CDR2 reads YDEGEE. The CDR3 runs to 13 residues. Trimming pared 3 bases from V and 8 bases from J, leaving 14 bases between. Study-wide results and limits: Ex vivo responses were dominated by HLA-C-restricted CMV-specific TCR beta clonotypes.

The sequence derives from a human donor in good health (CMV status not recorded). Some clones in this sample may be carry-over from other donors' samples. Source: cultured CD8+ T cells from PBMCs, taken from culture after CMV antigen stimulation. The J gene is TRBJ1-2, the V gene TRBV5-8, with D maybe TRBD1 (5 bases). The chain's CDR3 is CASSSRSGAGYTF. CDR3 nucleotides: TGTGCCAGCAGCTCCCGTTCTGGGGCCGGCTACACCTTC.